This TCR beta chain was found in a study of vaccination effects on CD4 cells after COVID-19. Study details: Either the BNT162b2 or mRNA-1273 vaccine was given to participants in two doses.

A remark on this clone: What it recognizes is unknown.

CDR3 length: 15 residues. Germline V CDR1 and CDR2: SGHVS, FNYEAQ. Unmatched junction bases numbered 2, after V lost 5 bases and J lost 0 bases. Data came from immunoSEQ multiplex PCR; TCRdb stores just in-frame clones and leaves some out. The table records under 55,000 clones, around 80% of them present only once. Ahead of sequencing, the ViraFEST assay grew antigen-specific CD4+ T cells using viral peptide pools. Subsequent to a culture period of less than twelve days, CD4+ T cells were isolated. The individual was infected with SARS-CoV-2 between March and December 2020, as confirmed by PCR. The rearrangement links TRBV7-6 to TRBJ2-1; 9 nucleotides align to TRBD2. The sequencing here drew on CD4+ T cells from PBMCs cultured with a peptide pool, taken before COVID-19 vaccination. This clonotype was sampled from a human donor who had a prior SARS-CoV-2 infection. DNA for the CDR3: TGTGCCAGCAGCCAACTAGCGGGCTCCTACAATGAGCAGTTCTTC. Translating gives CASSQLAGSYNEQFF.